This TCR beta chain originates from a study of shared clonotypes between healthy human individuals (dated by TCRdb to about 2020). For the wider study: The cohort comprised two women and a few men aged 18 to 49 years. For each donor, CD4 naive and CD4 memory were each given three plates, CD8 naive was given two plates, and CD8 memory was given one plate. Each donor's leukapheresis produced roughly between about 0.85 and 10 billion PBMCs. The study deeply sequenced blood TCR repertoires of about five healthy adults to estimate repertoire size and the extent of clonotype sharing between individuals. Different laboratories and diverse techniques were used to prepare libraries and sequence TCR repertoires, to increase sequencing depth and limit assay-specific biases. Results and caveats for the whole study, not just this receptor: The genetic and exposure-history diversity represented was limited by the small number of donors. When several donors were compared, the shared fraction of clonotypes was about 5% for naive CD4, around 3.5% for naive CD8, more than 2% for memory CD4, and roughly 0.43% for memory CD8. Compared with non-shared clonotypes, the clonotypes found in all four sorted-subset donors had higher generation probabilities. Pairwise subsampling indicated that sequencing depth was expected to affect the degree of clonotype sharing among donors. Naive subsets generally had larger estimated clonotype richness than memory subsets. Sampling was restricted to blood, and TCR repertoires in tissue are likely to differ from TCR repertoires in blood. Rarefaction of sorted-subset datasets indicated incomplete sequencing despite the large sequencing depth.

This clone was picked up a small number of times. The clone's antigen remains unknown. Within one base of it there is no much larger clone, and no base qualities were kept. Donors were healthy HIV-negative adults with no recently reported acute infections or vaccinations. All donors were Caucasian adults living in Nashville, Tennessee, USA. CD8 memory samples combined magnetically selected CD45RO+ cells with CCR7-negative CD45RA+ effector memory (TemRA) cells. Blood was collected by leukapheresis, and PBMCs were isolated by Ficoll-Histopaque density gradient centrifugation and then cryopreserved in liquid nitrogen vapor phase. Purity and quantity of every magnetically sorted T cell population were checked by analytical flow cytometry. Genomic DNA was isolated from each sorted fraction and quantified by UV absorbance on a Nanodrop 2000c. CDR1 and CDR2 are drawn from the germline V gene: SGHTA, FQGTGA. The CDR3 sequence holds 14 residues, the cysteine and phenylalanine included. Of the read, only the CDR3 DNA is kept; its 42 bases are in frame from base 1. Trimming removed 3 bases from V and 1 base from J; the gene matches leave 2 bases unexplained.

Using the deep immunoSEQ assay, TCR CDR3 regions were amplified from genomic DNA by multiplex PCR. Extracted genomic DNA from each cell subset was spread evenly across all wells of several immunoSEQ 96-well plates, with each plate serving as a replicate. For sorted subsets, 150 to 250 ng of genomic DNA, equivalent to 25,000 to 35,000 T cell genomes, went into each replicate PCR. Purified libraries were quantified with a Qubit 3.0 fluorometer, sized on a Bioanalyzer 2100, and re-quantified with the KAPA Library Quantification kit. Every immunoSEQ 96-well plate was sequenced on a separate single-read 150-cycle Illumina NextSeq 550 flow cell. As for the original processing: The immunoSEQ output contained only junctional sequences without quality scores, so filtering could not match that applied to full-length reads. Sequences were annotated with PyIR, a Python wrapper for IgBLAST v1.9, and V/J genes and CDR3 were assigned using IMGT germline references. Any read was removed if the V/J assignment was weak (E-value above 1e-6), the CDR3 was missing, or the read contained stop codons, out-of-frame junctions, or ambiguous translated residues. V3J clonotypes were defined as sequences sharing the same inferred V gene, J gene, and CDR3 amino acid sequence. Percentage overlap between repertoires was computed as shared unique clonotypes divided by the size of the smaller repertoire. RTK rarefaction, the Chao1 estimator, and Recon v2.1 estimates of unobserved clonotypes were used to assess repertoire richness. OLGA was used to compute generation probabilities for all TCRbeta clonotypes that the gDNA method yielded from a few donors. Sourced from immuneACCESS, this table was stored by TCRdb with only in-frame sequences that have V and J called. A share of the clones is absent; for the studies checked, an unresolved V gene accounts for under half, and the remainder has no known explanation. The V and J calls and the clone size are those of that table, but D and trimming were determined from the DNA. The sample contains over 75,000 clones, 68% of them found a single time. Around half of the sample lies in the top ten.

This TCR was recovered from a man aged 30 to 39 in good health. Sequencing was done on a sample of memory CD8+ T cells sorted from blood. The cell subset or site label, read with the paper, signifies: CD45RO+ cells pooled with CCR7-negative TemRA cells. This receptor chain uses TRBV7-3 and TRBJ1-1; 7 central bases correspond to TRBD1. This receptor carries the CDR3 CASSFGTANTEAFF. In nucleotide form, the sequence is TGTGCCAGCAGCTTTGGGACAGCGAACACTGAAGCTTTCTTT. Reference TRBV7-3 and TRBJ1-1 genes cover what lies past the CDR3, so the full variable domain is GAGVSQTPSNKVTEKGKYVELRCDPISGHTALYWYRQSLGQGPEFLIYFQGTGAADDSGLPNDRFFAVRPEGSVSTLKIQRTERGDSAVYLCASSFGTANTEAFFGQGTRLTVV.